Listed below are T cell receptor beta chains from one sample, sequenced in a study of T cells in localized non-small cell lung cancer. Libraries were prepared by immunoSEQ multiplex PCR; TCRdb keeps only in-frame clonotypes and omits some of them. The sample contains 45,000 to 60,000 clones, over 70% of which appear only once. The starting material was PBMCs, obtained before any cancer treatment. Receptor source: a woman aged 40 to 75 with stage II lung adenocarcinoma. CDR3s include the opening cysteine and the closing phenylalanine or tryptophan. The order of the fields is CDR3 protein, V gene, J gene.

cdr3_aa: CAISERDRRDTIYF
v_call: TRBV10-3
j_call: TRBJ1-3

cdr3_aa: CASSPPGGEELFF
v_call: TRBV4-3
j_call: TRBJ2-2

cdr3_aa: CASSAGHGTPRWKNYEQYF
v_call: TRBV9
j_call: TRBJ2-7

cdr3_aa: CASSFFRGQGSGYTF
v_call: TRBV7-8
j_call: TRBJ1-2

cdr3_aa: CASSPAGFSDTGELFF
v_call: TRBV4-1
j_call: TRBJ2-2

cdr3_aa: CASTLLAYGYTF
v_call: TRBV7-9
j_call: TRBJ1-2

cdr3_aa: CASGPRGQGNQPQHF
v_call: TRBV6-1
j_call: TRBJ1-5

cdr3_aa: CASSPWVLRPGELFF
v_call: TRBV4-1
j_call: TRBJ2-2

cdr3_aa: CAWSADGRGNSPLHF
v_call: TRBV30
j_call: TRBJ1-6

cdr3_aa: CASSRGSYEQYF
v_call: TRBV6-1
j_call: TRBJ2-7

cdr3_aa: CATSIRDRNYGYTF
v_call: TRBV15
j_call: TRBJ1-2

cdr3_aa: CAWSVGGNGTEAFF
v_call: TRBV30
j_call: TRBJ1-1

cdr3_aa: CASSQKGRNQPQHF
v_call: TRBV7-9
j_call: TRBJ1-5

cdr3_aa: CASSLNRNYGYTF
v_call: TRBV27
j_call: TRBJ1-2

cdr3_aa: CASSIGFGNTEAFF
v_call: TRBV19
j_call: TRBJ1-1

cdr3_aa: CASSYGGTGGEGYTF
v_call: TRBV5-1
j_call: TRBJ1-2